A single sample gave rise to the 6 T cell receptor beta chains below, sequenced in a study of Graves' ophthalmopathy and Graves' hyperthyroidism. RNA served as the template for amplifying TCR beta CDR3 regions. The workflow started with a first-round RT-PCR run with HTBI primers and then moved on to a second-round multiplex PCR. One entry per CDR3 protein results from TCRdb running MiXCR on the multiplex PCR reads. Of roughly 480,000 distinct CDR3 sequences detected, over 13% appear once; the ten largest clones hold roughly 10%. Sequenced input: blood. The receptors originated from a woman aged 30 to 39 with Graves' ophthalmopathy.

V and J are TRBV11-2 and TRBJ2-2; D possibly matches TRBD1 or TRBD2 (5 bases each). V was trimmed by 0 bases and J by 6 bases, leaving 11 bases between them. Germline CDR1 reads SGHAT; CDR2 reads FQNNGV. The CDR3 is made up of 15 amino acids. This CDR3 is CASSLDRVGAGELFF. The CDR3 DNA sequence: TGTGCCAGCAGCTTAGATCGGGTGGGGGCCGGGGAGCTGTTTTTT.

This clonotype has ten or more counts. V usage is TRBV7-2 and J usage is TRBJ2-7; D may be TRBD2 (6 bases). Trimming stripped 0 bases from V and 6 bases from J, with 15 bases between. The length of the CDR3 is 15 residues. Looked up from germline, CDR1 is SGHTA and CDR2 is FQGNSA. The CDR3 spells CASSLAGGPRGEQYF. The CDR3 nucleotides read TGTGCCAGCAGCTTAGCGGGAGGCCCTCGGGGCGAGCAGTACTTC.

Ten or more counts support this clonotype. The chain uses TRBV6-1 and TRBJ2-7; D is possibly TRBD2 (6 bases). The V and J ends lost 7 bases and 3 bases respectively, with 19 bases between them. The CDR3 runs to 15 residues. The germline V gene encodes CDR1 MNHNS and CDR2 SASEGT. CDR3 sequence reads: CASIRSREGNYEQYF. Written as DNA, the CDR3 is TGTGCCAGCATCCGCTCGCGGGAAGGGAACTACGAGCAGTACTTC.

This clonotype was found many times. The chain joins TRBV12-3 or TRBV12-4 to TRBJ1-5; 7 bases are a match to TRBD1. The V and J ends lost 6 bases and 9 bases, in that order; junction bases with no gene match: 11. This CDR3 spans 14 amino acids. CDR3 sequence reads: CASRSDRDLSPQHF. CDR3 nucleotides: TGTGCCAGCAGATCCGACAGGGACCTATCGCCCCAGCATTTT.

This clonotype was detected a few times. The chain is built from TRBV9 and TRBJ2-6; D might be TRBD2 (6 bases). The CDR3 has 18 amino acids. Trimming cost V 3 bases and J 0 bases, with 16 bases left between them. Germline CDR1 and CDR2: SGDLS and YYNGEE. The CDR3 DNA reads TGTGCCAGCAGCGCCGGAGGGCCTCTTAGCTCTGGGGCCAACGTCCTGACTTTC. This sequence encodes CASSAGGPLSSGANVLTF.

This clonotype was counted at least ten times. The chain joins TRBV15 to TRBJ1-5; possible D gene TRBD1, 6 bases. Germline CDR1 and CDR2: LNHNV and YYDKDF (reference sequence). The CDR3 sequence is 17 residues long. Trimming took 0 bases from V and 1 from J, leaving 13 bases between them. The CDR3 region has the DNA TGTGCCACCAGCAGAGAGGGGGGCGTGGGAAGCAATCAGCCCCAGCATTTT. Its translation is CATSREGGVGSNQPQHF.